The 2 T cell receptor beta chains below all came from one sample that was sequenced in a study of T cells in Graves' hyperthyroidism and ophthalmopathy. TCR beta CDR3 sequences were amplified from RNA transcripts. Primed by the HTBI set, a first-round RT-PCR was run on the TCR CDR3. TCRdb recomputed calls from the multiplex PCR reads with MiXCR, one row per CDR3 protein. Of around 430,000 distinct CDR3 sequences in the sample, more than 12% are singletons; the top ten hold around a third. The material sequenced was blood. These receptor sequences come from a woman in her twenties or thirties with Graves' hyperthyroidism.

This clonotype was picked up many times. V gene TRBV6-1 combines with J gene TRBJ2-5; maybe TRBD2 (6 bases). CDR1 and CDR2 from the germline V gene are MNHNS and SASEGT. V lost 6 bases and J 4 bases, leaving 18 bases between the germline ends. This CDR3 contains 15 residues. The CDR3 spells CASRGMGLTSETQYF. As DNA, the CDR3 is TGTGCCAGCAGGGGGATGGGACTTACTTCAGAGACCCAGTACTTC.

This clonotype was seen ten or more times. V and J are TRBV28 and TRBJ1-4, with 7 positions matching TRBD1. This CDR3 has 16 amino acids. The V gene end was trimmed by 2 bases and the J gene end by 8 bases; junction bases not matched to a gene: 11. The germline V gene has CDR1 MDHEN and CDR2 SYDVKM. The CDR3 DNA reads as TGTGCCAGCAGTTTACCCGGGACAGTCGGTAACGAAAAACTGTTTTTT. Translating gives CASSLPGTVGNEKLFF.